This T cell receptor (beta chain) is from a study of T cells after yellow fever vaccination. Study-level background: Fractions containing few cells were prepared with SMART-Seq v4 Ultra Low Input.

The CDR3 has 15 amino acids. The trim removed 5 bases at V and 3 bases at J, leaving 9 bases unmatched. Looked up from germline, CDR1 is SGHAT and CDR2 is FQNNGV. Study-level points and caveats: FACS-sorted repertoires could harbor abundant contaminating bulk-population clonotypes. Clonotypes found in both CD4 and CD8 compartments made up a small share.

A note on this clonotype: Its target is not known.

Template switching with 5'RACE generated the TCR cDNA and added a universal primer site and UMIs. TCRdb fed the 5' RACE reads into MiXCR, producing one record per CDR3 protein. The sample lists 500,000 to 650,000 distinct CDR3 sequences, roughly 12% seen once, with 15% in the top ten. This specimen was PBMCs, taken on the day of the yellow fever booster vaccination. The receptor was isolated from a man aged 30 to 45 who received the YFV17D yellow fever vaccine. The chain combines TRBV11-2 with TRBJ2-7; 8 nucleotides agree with TRBD2. In nucleotides, the CDR3 is TGTGCCAGCAGCCCTCCGGGACTAGGGGACTACGAGCAGTACTTC. Its translation is CASSPPGLGDYEQYF.